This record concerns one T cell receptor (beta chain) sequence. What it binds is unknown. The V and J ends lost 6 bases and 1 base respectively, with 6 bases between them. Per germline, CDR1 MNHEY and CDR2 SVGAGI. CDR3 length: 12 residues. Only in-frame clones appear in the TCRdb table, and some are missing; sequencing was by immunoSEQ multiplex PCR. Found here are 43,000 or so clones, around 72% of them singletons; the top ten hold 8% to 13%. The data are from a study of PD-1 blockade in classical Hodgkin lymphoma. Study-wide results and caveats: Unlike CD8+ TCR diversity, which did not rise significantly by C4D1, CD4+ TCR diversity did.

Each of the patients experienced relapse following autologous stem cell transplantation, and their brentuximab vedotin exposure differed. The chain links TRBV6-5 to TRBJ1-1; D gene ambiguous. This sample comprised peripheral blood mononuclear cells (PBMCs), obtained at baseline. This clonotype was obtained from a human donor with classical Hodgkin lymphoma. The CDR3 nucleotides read TGTGCCAGCAGCCCCGGGAACACTGAAGCTTTCTTT. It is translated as CASSPGNTEAFF.